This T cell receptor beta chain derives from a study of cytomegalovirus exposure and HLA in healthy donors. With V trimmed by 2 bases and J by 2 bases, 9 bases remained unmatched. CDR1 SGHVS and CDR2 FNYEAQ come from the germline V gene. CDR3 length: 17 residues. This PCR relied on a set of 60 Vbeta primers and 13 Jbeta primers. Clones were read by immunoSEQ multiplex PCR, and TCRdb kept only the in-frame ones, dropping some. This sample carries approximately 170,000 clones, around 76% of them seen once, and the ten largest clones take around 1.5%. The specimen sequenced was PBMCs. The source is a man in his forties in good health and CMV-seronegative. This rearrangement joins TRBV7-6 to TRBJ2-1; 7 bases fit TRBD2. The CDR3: CASSLPPSGSTYNEQFF. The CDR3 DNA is TGTGCCAGCAGCTTACCTCCTAGCGGTTCTACCTACAATGAGCAGTTCTTC.